This T cell receptor beta chain appears in the sequencing data of a study of shared clonotypes between healthy human individuals. TCRdb's copy holds only in-frame clones and misses some; the assay was immunoSEQ multiplex PCR. The sample lists millions of clones; around nine tenths were seen once. To note about this clone: Its target is unknown. This sample also contains other DNA sequences that code for the same CDR3.

General study findings and limits: The researchers took only blood, and tissue repertoires probably look different.

The sequence came from a man aged 18-30 years in good health. Sample: naive CD4+ T cells sorted from blood. Described subset: CD45RA+ positively selected.

The chain's CDR3 is CASSRSTGELFF. The CDR3 region has the DNA TGTGCCAGCAGTAGGAGCACCGGGGAGCTGTTTTTT. The rearrangement uses TRBV6-5 and TRBJ2-2; no clear D gene. The V and J ends lost 5 bases and 4 bases respectively, with 5 bases between them. The CDR3 has 12 residues. Germline V gene data show CDR1 as MNHEY and CDR2 as SVGAGI.